This T cell receptor beta chain was captured by sequencing in a study of lung T cells in sarcoidosis with Löfgren's syndrome. Study observations and caveats: Multiple Löfgren's syndrome patients reportedly shared TRAV12-1 and TRBV2 CDR3 motifs, suggesting public CD4+ TCRs. Paired TRAV12-1/TRBV2 TCRs showed CDR3 homology and preferential pairing.

This clonotype was recorded many times. Its antigen is undetermined. TCRdb used MiXCR to reprocess the reads, holding one entry per CDR3 protein. Found here are more than 50,000 distinct CDR3 sequences, approximately 21% of them singletons; the top ten hold about 2.5%. Trimming took 8 bases from V and 3 from J, leaving 15 bases between them. This CDR3 region has 14 residues. Germline CDR1 is MNHNS and CDR2 is SASEGT. The receptor was isolated from a human donor with sarcoidosis (Löfgren's syndrome or another form), or a control subject (not recorded which). The sample consisted of CD4+ T cells from PBMCs. The genes are TRBV6-1 and TRBJ2-3; D gene uncertain. The CDR3 nucleotides read TGTGCCAGCGGCGGCGCAAGCAGGACAGATACGCAGTATTTT. Amino acid sequence: CASGGASRTDTQYF.